This TCR beta chain was captured by sequencing in a study of T cells in narcolepsy. TCRdb's copy holds only in-frame clones and misses some; the assay was immunoSEQ multiplex PCR. The sample records around 35,000 clones, 80% being singletons. This CDR3 is 16 amino acids long. Germline loops: CDR1 SGHTA, CDR2 FQGNSA. The J segment lost 2 bases and the V segment lost 4 bases, leaving 10 bases of the junction unmatched. General study findings and limits: Healthy controls reportedly lacked the autoreactive clonotypes serially found in patients' blood.

Of note for this clone: Its antigen remains unidentified.

The sequencing sample was made of memory (CD45RA-) CD4+ T cells from blood. The TCR comes from a human donor in good health. The rearrangement links TRBV7-2 to TRBJ2-7, with 8 bases lining up with TRBD1. The CDR3 protein is CASSSSGTGRTYEQYF. CDR3 coding DNA: TGTGCCAGCAGCTCCTCCGGGACAGGAAGGACCTACGAGCAGTACTTC. The full variable domain, in which reference TRBV7-2 and TRBJ2-7 provide the parts outside the CDR3, is GAGVSQSPSNKVTEKGKDVELRCDPISGHTALYWYRQSLGQGLEFLIYFQGNSAPDKSGLPSDRFSAERTGGSVSTLTIQRTQQEDSAVYLCASSSSGTGRTYEQYFGPGTRLTVT.